This entry describes one T cell receptor beta chain. The antigen remains unidentified. Investigators reverse transcribed all isolated RNA, so they sequenced expressed TCRB transcripts. Repertoires were generated with immunoSEQ multiplex PCR, while TCRdb's copy carries only in-frame clones and drops some. The sample consists of about 320,000 clones, 14% of them appearing once. The data stem from a study of beta chain features in type 1 diabetes. Study-wide results and limits: Reduced insertions and increased deletions marked VDJ junctions in type 1 diabetes patients. Reads derived from cDNA could over-represent cells showing high TCR expression.

Central memory, naive, regulatory and stem cell-like memory CD4+ cells were sorted by CD45RO/CCR7/CD25/CD127/CD95/CD27. The receptor was isolated from a man younger than 40 in good health. The specimen was central memory CD4+ T cells from blood.

DNA for the CDR3: TGTGCCAGTAGCCCACAGGGAAGAGGATCACCCCTCCACTTT. Translated: CASSPQGRGSPLHF. The V gene is TRBV19, the J gene TRBJ1-6, with D possibly TRBD1 on 6 matching bases. V was cut by 6 bases and J by 10 bases, with 16 bases left in between. CDR3 length: 14 residues. Germline loops: CDR1 LNHDA, CDR2 SQIVND (reference sequence).